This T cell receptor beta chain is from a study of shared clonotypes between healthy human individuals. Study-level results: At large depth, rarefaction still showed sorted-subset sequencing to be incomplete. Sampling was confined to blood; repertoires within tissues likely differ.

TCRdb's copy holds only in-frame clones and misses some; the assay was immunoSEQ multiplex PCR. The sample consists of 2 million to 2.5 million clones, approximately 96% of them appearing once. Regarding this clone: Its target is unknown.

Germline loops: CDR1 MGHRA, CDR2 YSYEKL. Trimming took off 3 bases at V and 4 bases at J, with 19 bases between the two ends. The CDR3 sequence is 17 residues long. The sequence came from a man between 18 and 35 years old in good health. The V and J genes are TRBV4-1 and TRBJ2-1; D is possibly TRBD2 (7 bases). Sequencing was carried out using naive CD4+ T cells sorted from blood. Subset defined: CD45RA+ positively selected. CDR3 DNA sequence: TGCGCCAGCAGCCAGTCCCCAGCCGGGGGGCCATACAATGAGCAGTTCTTC. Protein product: CASSQSPAGGPYNEQFF.